One T cell receptor (beta chain) is described in this entry. Its antigen is currently unknown. This entry belongs to a study of response to subunit inactivated influenza vaccine. Study-wide points: The authors proposed limited new T cell recruitment per seasonal influenza vaccination.

A single record per CDR3 protein comes from TCRdb applying MiXCR to the RT-PCR reads. Altogether roughly 780,000 distinct CDR3 sequences are present, approximately 17% being singletons, with the ten largest covering about a tenth. The V and J ends lost 1 base and 9 bases, in that order; junction bases with no gene match: 14. Germline loops: CDR1 SGHDN, CDR2 FVKESK. The CDR3 is made up of 17 amino acids. The sample consisted of PBMCs from blood, taken about 5 days after vaccination. This sequence joins TRBV14 and TRBJ2-1; 8 nucleotides match TRBD1. This clonotype was obtained from a man in his forties or fifties who received an inactivated influenza vaccine. DNA of the CDR3: TGTGCCAGCAGCCAAGTAACGTGGCCAGGGGGCATAGGTGAGCAGTTCTTC. Its protein product is CASSQVTWPGGIGEQFF.